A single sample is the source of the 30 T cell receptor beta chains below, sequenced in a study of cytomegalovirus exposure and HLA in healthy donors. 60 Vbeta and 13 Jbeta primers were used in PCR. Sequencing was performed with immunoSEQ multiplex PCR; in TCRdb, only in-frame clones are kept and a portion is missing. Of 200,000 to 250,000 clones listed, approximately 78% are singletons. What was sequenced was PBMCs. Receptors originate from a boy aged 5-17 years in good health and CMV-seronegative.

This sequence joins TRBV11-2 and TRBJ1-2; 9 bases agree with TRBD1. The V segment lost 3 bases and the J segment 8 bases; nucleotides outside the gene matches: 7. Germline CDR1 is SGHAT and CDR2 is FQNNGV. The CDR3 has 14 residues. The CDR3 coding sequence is TGTGCCAGCAGCTTTATTGGGACAGGGTACGGCTACACCTTC. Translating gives CASSFIGTGYGYTF. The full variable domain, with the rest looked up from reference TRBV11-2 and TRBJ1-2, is EAGVAQSPRYKIIEKRQSVAFWCNPISGHATLYWYQQILGQGPKLLIQFQNNGVVDDSQLPKDRFSAERLKGVDSTLKIQPAKLEDSAVYLCASSFIGTGYGYTFGSGTRLTVV.

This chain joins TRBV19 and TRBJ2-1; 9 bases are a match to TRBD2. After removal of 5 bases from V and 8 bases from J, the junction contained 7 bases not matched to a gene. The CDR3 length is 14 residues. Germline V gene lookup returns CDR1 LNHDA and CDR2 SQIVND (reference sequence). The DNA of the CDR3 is TGTGCCAGTAGTCCTGGACTAGCGTCGGATGAGCAGTTCTTC. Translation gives CASSPGLASDEQFF.

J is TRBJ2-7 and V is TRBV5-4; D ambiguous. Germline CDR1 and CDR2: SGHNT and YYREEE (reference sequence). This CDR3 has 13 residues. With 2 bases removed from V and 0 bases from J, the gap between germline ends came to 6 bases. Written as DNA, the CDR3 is TGTGCCAGCAGCTTTGCAGGCTCCTACGAGCAGTACTTC. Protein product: CASSFAGSYEQYF.

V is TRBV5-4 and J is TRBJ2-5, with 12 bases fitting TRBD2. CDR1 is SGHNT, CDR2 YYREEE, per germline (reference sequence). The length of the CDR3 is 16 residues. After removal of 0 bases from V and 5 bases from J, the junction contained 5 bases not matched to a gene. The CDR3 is CASSLGGLAGRETQYF. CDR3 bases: TGTGCCAGCAGCTTGGGCGGACTAGCGGGGAGGGAGACCCAGTACTTC.

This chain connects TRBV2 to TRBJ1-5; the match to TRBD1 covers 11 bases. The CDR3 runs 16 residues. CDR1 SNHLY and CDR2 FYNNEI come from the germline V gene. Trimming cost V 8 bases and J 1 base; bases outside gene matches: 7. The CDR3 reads CASGRTGGTSNQPQHF. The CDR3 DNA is TGTGCCAGCGGTCGGACAGGGGGCACGAGCAATCAGCCCCAGCATTTT. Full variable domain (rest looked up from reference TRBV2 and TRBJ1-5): EPEVTQTPSHQVTQMGQEVILRCVPISNHLYFYWYRQILGQKVEFLVSFYNNEISEKSEIFDDQFSVERPDGSNFTLKIRSTKLEDSAMYFCASGRTGGTSNQPQHFGDGTRLSIL.

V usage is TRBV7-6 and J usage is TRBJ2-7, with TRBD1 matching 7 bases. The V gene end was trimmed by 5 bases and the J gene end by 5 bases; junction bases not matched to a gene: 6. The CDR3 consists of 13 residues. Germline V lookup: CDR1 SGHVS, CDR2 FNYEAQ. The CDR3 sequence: CASSPPDRDEQYF. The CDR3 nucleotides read TGTGCCAGCAGCCCACCTGACAGGGACGAGCAGTACTTC. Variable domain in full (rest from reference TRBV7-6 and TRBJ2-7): GAGVSQSPRYKVTKRGQDVALRCDPISGHVSLYWYRQALGQGPEFLTYFNYEAQQDKSGLPNDRFSAERPEGSISTLTIQRTEQRDSAMYRCASSPPDRDEQYFGPGTRLTVT.

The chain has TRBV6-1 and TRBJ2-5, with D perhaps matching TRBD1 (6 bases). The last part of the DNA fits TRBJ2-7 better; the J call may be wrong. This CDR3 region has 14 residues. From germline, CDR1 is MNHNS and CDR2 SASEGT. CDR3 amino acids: CASRNRVTTYEQYF. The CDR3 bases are TGTGCCAGCCGCAACAGGGTCACAACCTACGAGCAGTACTTC.

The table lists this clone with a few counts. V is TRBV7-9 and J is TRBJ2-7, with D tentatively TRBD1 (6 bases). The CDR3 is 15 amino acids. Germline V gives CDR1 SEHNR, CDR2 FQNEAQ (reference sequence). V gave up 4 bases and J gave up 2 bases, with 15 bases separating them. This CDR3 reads CASSSRGTKTYEQYF. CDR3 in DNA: TGTGCCAGCAGCTCCCGTGGGACAAAGACCTACGAGCAGTACTTC.

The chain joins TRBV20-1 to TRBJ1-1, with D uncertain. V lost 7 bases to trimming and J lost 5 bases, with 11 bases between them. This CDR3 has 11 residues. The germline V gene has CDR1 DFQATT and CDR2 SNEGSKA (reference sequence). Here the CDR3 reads CSVEGRTEAFF. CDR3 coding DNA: TGCAGTGTTGAGGGAAGAACTGAAGCTTTCTTT.

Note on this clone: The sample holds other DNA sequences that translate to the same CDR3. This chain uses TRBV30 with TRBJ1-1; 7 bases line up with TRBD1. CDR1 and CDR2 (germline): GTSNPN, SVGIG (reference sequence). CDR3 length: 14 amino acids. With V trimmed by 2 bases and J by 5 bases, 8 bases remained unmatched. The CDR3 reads CAWSLTGVKTEAFF. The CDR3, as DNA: TGTGCCTGGAGTCTCACAGGGGTTAAGACTGAAGCTTTCTTT.

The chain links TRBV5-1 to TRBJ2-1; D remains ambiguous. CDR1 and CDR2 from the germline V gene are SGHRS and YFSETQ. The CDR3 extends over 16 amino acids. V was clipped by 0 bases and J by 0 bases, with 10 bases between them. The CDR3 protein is CASSLVPESSYNEQFF. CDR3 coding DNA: TGCGCCAGCAGCTTGGTGCCGGAGAGCTCCTACAATGAGCAGTTCTTC.

The CDR3: CASSFLQGAAGYTF. The DNA of the CDR3 is TGTGCCAGCAGTTTTCTACAGGGGGCGGCCGGCTACACCTTC. J is TRBJ1-2 and V is TRBV6-5, with 9 bases aligning to TRBD1. CDR1 MNHEY and CDR2 SVGAGI come from the germline V gene. V gave up 4 bases and J gave up 8 bases; unmatched junction bases: 8. The CDR3 has 14 amino acids.

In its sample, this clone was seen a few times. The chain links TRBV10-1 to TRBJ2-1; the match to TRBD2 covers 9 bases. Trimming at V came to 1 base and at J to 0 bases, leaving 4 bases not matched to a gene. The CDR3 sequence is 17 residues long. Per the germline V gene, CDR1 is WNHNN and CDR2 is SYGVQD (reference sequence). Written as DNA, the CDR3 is TGCGCCAGCAGTGAGTTTACTAGCGGGCACTCCTACAATGAGCAGTTCTTC. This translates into CASSEFTSGHSYNEQFF.

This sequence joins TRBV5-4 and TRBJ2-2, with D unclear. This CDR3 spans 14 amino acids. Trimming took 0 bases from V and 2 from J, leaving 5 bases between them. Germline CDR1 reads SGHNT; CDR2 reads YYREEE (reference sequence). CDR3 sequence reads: CASSLDSNTGELFF. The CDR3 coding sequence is TGTGCCAGCAGCTTGGACAGTAACACCGGGGAGCTGTTTTTT.

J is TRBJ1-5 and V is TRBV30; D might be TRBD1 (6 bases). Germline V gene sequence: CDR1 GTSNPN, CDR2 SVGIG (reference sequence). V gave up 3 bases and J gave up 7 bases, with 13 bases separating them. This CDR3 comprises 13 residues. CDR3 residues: CAWRQGVLQPQHF. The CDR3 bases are TGTGCCTGGAGACAGGGAGTGTTACAGCCCCAGCATTTT.

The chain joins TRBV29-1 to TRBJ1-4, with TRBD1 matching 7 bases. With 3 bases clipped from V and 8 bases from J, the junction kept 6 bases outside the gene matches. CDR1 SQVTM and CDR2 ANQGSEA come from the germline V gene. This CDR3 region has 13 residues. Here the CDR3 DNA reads TGCAGCGTTGATAGCCAGGGGGGAGAAAAACTGTTTTTT. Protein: CSVDSQGGEKLFF. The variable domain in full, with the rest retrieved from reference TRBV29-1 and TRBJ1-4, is SAVISQKPSRDICQRGTSLTIQCQVDSQVTMMFWYRQQPGQSLTLIATANQGSEATYESGFVIDKFPISRPNLTFSTLTVSNMSPEDSSIYLCSVDSQGGEKLFFGSGTQLSVL.

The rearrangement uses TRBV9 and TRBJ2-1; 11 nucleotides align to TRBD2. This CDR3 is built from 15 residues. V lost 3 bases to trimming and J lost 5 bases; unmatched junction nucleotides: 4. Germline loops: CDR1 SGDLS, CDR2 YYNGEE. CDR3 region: CASSEGGLADNEQFF. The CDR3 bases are TGTGCCAGCAGCGAGGGGGGACTAGCGGACAATGAGCAGTTCTTC.

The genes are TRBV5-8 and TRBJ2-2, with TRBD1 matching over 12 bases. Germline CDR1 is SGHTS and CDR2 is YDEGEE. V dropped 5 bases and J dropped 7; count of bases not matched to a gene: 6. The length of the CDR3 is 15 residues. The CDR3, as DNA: TGTGCCAGCAGTTCGGGACAGGGGGCAGGCGGGGAGCTGTTTTTT. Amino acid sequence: CASSSGQGAGGELFF.

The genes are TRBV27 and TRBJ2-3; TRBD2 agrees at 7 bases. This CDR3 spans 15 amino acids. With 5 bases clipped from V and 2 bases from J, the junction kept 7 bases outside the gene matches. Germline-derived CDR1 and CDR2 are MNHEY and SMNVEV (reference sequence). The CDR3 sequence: CASSPGTIDTDTQYF. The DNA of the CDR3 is TGTGCCAGCAGTCCAGGGACTATCGACACAGATACGCAGTATTTT.

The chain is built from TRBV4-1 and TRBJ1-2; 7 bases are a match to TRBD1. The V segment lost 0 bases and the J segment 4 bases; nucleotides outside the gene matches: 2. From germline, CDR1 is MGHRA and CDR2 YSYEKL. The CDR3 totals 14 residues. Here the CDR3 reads CASSQDNRGYGYTF. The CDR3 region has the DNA TGCGCCAGCAGCCAAGATAACAGGGGCTATGGCTACACCTTC.

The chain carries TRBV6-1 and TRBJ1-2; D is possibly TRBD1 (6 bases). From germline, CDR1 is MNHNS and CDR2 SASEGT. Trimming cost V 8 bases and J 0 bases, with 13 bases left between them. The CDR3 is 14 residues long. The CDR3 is CASGNRQANYGYTF. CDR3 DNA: TGTGCCAGCGGGAACAGACAGGCTAACTATGGCTACACCTTC.

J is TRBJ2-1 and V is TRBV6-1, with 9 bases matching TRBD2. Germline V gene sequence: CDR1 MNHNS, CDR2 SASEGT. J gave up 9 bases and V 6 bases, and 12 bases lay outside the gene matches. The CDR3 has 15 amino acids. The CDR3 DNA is TGTGCCAGCAGCCCCCCAGCGGGGGGCATTGGTGAGCAGTTCTTC. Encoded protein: CASSPPAGGIGEQFF.

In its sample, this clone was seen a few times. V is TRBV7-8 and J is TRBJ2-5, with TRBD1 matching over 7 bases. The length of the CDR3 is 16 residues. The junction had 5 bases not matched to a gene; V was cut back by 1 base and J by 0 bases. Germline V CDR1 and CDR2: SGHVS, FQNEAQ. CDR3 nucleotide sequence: TGTGCCAGCAGCTTAGGTTGGGACAGAGACCAAGAGACCCAGTACTTC. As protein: CASSLGWDRDQETQYF.

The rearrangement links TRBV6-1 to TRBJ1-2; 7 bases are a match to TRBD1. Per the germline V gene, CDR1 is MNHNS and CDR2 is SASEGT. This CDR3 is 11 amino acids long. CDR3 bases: TGTAGAGCCGGGACAGCCTATGGCTACACCTTC. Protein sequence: CRAGTAYGYTF.

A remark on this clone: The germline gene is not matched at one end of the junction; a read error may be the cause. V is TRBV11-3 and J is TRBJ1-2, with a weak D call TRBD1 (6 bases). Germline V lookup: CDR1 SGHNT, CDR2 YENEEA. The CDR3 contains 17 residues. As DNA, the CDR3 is TGTGCCAGCAGCTCAATAATCCCCGGACAGCCTAACTATGGCTACCCCTTC. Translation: CASSSIIPGQPNYGYPF.

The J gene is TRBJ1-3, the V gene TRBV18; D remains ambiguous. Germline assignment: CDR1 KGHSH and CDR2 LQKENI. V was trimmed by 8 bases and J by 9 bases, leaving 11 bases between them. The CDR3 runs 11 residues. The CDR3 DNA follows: TGTGCCAGCGAAGGACTACGCACCATATATTTT. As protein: CASEGLRTIYF.

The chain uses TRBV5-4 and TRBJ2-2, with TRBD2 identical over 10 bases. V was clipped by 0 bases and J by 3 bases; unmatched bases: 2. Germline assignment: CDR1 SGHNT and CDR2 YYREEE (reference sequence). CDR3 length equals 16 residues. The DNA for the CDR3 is TGTGCCAGCAGCTTGGCTAGCGGGAGAGACACCGGGGAGCTGTTTTTT. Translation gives CASSLASGRDTGELFF.

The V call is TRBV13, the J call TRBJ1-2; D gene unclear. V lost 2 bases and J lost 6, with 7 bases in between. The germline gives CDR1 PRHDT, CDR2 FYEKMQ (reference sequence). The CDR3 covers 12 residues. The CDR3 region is CASSLRGNGYTF. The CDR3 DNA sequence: TGTGCCAGCAGCTTAAGAGGGAATGGCTACACCTTC. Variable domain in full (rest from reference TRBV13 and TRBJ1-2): AAGVIQSPRHLIKEKRETATLKCYPIPRHDTVYWYQQGPGQDPQFLISFYEKMQSDKGSIPDRFSAQQFSDYHSELNMSSLELGDSALYFCASSLRGNGYTFGSGTRLTVV.

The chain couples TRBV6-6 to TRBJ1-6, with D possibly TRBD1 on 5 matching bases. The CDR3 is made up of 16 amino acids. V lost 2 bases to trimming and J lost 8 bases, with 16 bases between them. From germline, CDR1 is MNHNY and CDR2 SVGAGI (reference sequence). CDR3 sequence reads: CASSYGTVGLDSPLHF. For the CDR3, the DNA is TGTGCCAGCAGTTACGGGACTGTGGGGTTGGATTCACCCCTCCACTTT.

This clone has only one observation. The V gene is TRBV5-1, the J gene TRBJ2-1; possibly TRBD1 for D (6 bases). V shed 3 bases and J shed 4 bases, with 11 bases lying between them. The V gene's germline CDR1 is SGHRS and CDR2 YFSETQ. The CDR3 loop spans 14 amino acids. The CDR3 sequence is CASSSGQLYNEQFF. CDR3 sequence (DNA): TGCGCCAGCAGCTCAGGACAGTTATACAATGAGCAGTTCTTC.